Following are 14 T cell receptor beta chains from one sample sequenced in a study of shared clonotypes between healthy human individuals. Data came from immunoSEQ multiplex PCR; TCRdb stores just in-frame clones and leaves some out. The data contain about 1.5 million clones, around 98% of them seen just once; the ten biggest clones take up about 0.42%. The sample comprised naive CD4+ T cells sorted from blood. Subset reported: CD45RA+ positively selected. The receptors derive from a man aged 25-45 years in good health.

The CDR3 region is CASSLIGMKVSGNTIYF. CDR3 sequence (DNA): TGTGCCAGCAGCTTAATTGGTATGAAGGTCTCTGGAAACACCATATATTTT. The J gene is TRBJ1-3, the V gene TRBV7-3, with no clear D. The CDR3 consists of 17 residues. The germline V gene has CDR1 SGHTA and CDR2 FQGTGA. With 1 base removed from V and 0 bases from J, the gap between germline ends came to 13 bases.

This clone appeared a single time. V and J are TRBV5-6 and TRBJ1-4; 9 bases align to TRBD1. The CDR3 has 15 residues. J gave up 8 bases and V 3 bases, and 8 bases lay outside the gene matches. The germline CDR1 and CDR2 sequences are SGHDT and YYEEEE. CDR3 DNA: TGTGCCAGCAGCTCTCTACAGGGGGCCGGGGAAAAACTGTTTTTT. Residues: CASSSLQGAGEKLFF.

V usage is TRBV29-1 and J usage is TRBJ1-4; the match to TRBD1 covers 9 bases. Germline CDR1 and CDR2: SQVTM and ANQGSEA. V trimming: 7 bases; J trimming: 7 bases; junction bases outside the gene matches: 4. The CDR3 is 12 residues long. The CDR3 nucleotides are TGCAGCGCCGGACAGGGGAGTGAAAAACTGTTTTTT. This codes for CSAGQGSEKLFF.

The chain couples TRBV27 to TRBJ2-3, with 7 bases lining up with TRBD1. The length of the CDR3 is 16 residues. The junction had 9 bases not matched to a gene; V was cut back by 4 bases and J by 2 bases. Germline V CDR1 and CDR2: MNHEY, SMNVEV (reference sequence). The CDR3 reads CASSSEGQAYTDTQYF. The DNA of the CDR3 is TGTGCCAGCAGTTCGGAAGGACAGGCCTACACAGATACGCAGTATTTT.

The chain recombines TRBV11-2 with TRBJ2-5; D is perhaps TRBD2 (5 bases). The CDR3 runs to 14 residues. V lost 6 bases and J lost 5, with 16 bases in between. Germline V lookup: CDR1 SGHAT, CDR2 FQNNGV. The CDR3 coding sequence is TGTGCCAGCAGTCCTTTCCGAGGCGGGGAGACCCAGTACTTC. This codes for CASSPFRGGETQYF.

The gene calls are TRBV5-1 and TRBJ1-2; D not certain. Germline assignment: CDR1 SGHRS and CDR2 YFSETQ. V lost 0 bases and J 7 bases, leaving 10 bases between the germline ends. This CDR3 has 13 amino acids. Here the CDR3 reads CASSLAAGPGYTF. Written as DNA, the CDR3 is TGCGCCAGCAGCTTGGCCGCTGGGCCTGGCTACACCTTC.

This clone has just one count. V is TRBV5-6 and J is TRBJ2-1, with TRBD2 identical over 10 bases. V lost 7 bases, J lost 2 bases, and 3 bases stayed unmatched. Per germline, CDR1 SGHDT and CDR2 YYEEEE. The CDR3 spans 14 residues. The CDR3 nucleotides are TGTGCCAGCTCCCTAGCGGGGGCCTACAATGAGCAGTTCTTC. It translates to CASSLAGAYNEQFF.

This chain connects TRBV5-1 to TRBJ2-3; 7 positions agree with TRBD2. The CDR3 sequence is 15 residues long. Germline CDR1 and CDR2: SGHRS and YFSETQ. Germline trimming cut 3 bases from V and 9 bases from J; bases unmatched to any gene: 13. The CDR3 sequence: CASSSTGTTSGTQYF. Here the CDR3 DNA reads TGCGCCAGCAGCTCTACCGGGACTACCTCAGGCACGCAGTATTTT. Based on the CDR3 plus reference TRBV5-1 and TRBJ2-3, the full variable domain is KAGVTQTPRYLIKTRGQQVTLSCSPISGHRSVSWYQQTPGQGLQFLFEYFSETQRNKGNFPGRFSGRQFSNSRSEMNVSTLELGDSALYLCASSSTGTTSGTQYFGPGTRLTVL.

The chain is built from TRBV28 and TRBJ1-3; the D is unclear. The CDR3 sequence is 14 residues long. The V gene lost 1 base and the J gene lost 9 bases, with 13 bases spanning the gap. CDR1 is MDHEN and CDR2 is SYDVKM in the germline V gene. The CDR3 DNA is TGTGCCAGCAGTTTATACACCTTAGCGGCCACCATATATTTT. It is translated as CASSLYTLAATIYF.

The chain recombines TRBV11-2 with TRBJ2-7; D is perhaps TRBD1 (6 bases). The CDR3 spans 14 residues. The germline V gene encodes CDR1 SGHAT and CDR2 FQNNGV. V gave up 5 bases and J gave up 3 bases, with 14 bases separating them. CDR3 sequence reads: CASSPPGQYYEQYF. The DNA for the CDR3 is TGTGCCAGCAGCCCACCGGGACAATACTACGAGCAGTACTTC.

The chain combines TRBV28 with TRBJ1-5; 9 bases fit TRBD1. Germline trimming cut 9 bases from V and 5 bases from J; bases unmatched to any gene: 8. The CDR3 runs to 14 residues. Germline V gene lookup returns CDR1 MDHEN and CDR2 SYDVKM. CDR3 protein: CASNSGTGYQPQHF. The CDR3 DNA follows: TGTGCCAGTAACTCCGGGACAGGGTATCAGCCCCAGCATTTT.

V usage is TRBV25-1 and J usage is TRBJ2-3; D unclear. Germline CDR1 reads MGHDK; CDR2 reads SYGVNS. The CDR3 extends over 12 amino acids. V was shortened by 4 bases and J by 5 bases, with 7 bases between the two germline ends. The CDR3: CASSVFGDTQYF. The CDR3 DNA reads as TGTGCCAGCAGTGTTTTCGGAGATACGCAGTATTTT.

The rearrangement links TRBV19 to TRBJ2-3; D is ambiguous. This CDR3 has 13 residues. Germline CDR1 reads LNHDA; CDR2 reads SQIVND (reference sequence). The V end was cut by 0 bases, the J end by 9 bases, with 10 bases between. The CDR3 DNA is TGTGCCAGTAGTATAGATCGGTCGGGCACGCAGTATTTT. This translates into CASSIDRSGTQYF.

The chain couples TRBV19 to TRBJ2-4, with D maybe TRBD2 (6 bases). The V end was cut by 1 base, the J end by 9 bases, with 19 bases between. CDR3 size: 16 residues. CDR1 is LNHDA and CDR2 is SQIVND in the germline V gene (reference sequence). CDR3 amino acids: CASSIGLEGRIGIQYF. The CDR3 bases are TGTGCCAGTAGTATAGGTCTGGAGGGTCGGATAGGCATTCAGTACTTC.